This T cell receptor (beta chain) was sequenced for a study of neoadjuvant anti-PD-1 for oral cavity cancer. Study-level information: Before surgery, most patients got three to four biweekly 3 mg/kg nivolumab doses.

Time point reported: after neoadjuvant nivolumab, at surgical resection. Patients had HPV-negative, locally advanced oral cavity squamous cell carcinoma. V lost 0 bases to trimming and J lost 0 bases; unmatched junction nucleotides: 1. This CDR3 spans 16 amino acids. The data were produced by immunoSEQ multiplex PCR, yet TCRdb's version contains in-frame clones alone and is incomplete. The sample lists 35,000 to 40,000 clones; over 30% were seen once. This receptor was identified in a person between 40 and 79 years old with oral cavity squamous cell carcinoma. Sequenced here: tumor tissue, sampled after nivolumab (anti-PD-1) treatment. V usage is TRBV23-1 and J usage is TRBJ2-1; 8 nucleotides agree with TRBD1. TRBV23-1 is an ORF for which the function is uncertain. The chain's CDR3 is CASSQSGQASYNEQFF. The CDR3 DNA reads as TGCGCCAGCAGTCAATCGGGACAGGCCTCCTACAATGAGCAGTTCTTC.